The clone carrying this T cell receptor (beta chain) was seen just once. Its target is unknown. The data derive from a study of T cell responses to AZD1222 COVID-19 vaccine. Study observations and caveats: Two AZD1222 doses significantly raised spike-specific TCR breadth and depth over controls. Baseline testing showed seropositivity in only a handful of AZD1222 recipients. The repertoires were collected only after the peak T cell response.

Measured with immunoSEQ multiplex PCR; TCRdb has only the in-frame clones, and not every one. The sample has about 160,000 clones; around 89% are singletons. The CDR3 has 15 residues. V lost 0 bases and J 7 bases, leaving 16 bases between the germline ends. Germline loops: CDR1 GTSNPN, CDR2 SVGIG (reference sequence). The chain carries TRBV30 and TRBJ2-1; D might be TRBD1 (5 bases). This TCR derives from an adult who received the AZD1222 COVID-19 vaccine. The source was peripheral blood, collected 28 days after the second AZD1222 dose. CDR3 region: CAWSVRSGFANEQFF. In nucleotides, the CDR3 is TGTGCCTGGAGTGTAAGGTCAGGGTTCGCGAATGAGCAGTTCTTC. Full variable domain (remainder filled in from reference TRBV30 and TRBJ2-1): SQTIHQWPATLVQPVGSPLSLECTVEGTSNPNLYWYRQAAGRGLQLLFYSVGIGQISSEVPQNLSASRPQDRQFILSSKKLLLSDSGFYLCAWSVRSGFANEQFFGPGTRLTVL.